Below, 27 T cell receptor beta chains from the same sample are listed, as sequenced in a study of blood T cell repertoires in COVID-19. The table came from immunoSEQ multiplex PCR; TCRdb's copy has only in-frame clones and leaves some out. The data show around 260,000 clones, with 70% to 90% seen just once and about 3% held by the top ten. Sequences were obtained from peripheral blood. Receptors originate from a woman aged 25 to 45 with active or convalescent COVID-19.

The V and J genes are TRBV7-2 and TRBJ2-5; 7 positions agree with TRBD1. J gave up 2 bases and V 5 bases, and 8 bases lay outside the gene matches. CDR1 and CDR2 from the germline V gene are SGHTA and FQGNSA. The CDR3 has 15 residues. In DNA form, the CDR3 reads TGTGCCAGCAGCACCCGACAGGGACAGCAAGAGACCCAGTACTTC. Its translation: CASSTRQGQQETQYF.

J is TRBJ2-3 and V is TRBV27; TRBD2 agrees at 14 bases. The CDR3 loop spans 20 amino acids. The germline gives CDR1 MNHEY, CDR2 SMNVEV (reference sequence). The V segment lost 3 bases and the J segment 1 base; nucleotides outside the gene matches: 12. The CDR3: CASSFNPLTSGGERTDTQYF. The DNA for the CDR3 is TGTGCCAGCAGTTTCAATCCCTTGACTAGCGGGGGGGAACGCACAGATACGCAGTATTTT.

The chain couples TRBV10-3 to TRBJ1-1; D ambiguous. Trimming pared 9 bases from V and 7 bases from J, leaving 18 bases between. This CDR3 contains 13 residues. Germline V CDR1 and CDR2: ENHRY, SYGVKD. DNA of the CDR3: TGTGCCATTAGCCCAGAGCTTGGATTTGAAGCTTTCTTT. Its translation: CAISPELGFEAFF.

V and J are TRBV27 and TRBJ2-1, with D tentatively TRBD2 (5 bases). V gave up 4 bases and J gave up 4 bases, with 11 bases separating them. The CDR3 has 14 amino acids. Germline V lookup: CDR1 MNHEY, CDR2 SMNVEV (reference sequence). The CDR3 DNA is TGTGCCAGCAGTTCCTTCAGCGGATACAATGAGCAGTTCTTC. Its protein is CASSSFSGYNEQFF.

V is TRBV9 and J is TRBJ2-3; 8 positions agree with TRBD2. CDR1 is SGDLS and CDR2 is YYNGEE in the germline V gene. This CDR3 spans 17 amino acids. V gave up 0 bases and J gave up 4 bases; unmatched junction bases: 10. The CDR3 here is CASSVEDSGTLADTQYF. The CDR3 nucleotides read TGTGCCAGCAGCGTAGAGGATAGCGGGACCCTGGCAGATACGCAGTATTTT.

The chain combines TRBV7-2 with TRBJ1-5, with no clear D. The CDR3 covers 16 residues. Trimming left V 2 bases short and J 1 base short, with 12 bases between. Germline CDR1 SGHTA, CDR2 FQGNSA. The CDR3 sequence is CASSLRSQLSNQPQHF. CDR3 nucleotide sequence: TGTGCCAGCAGCTTACGGAGCCAACTCAGCAATCAGCCCCAGCATTTT.

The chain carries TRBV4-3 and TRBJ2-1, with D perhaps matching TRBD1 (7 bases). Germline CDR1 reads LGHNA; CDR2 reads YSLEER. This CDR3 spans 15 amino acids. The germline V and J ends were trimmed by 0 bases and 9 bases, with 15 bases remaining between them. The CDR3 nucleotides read TGCGCCAGCAGCCAAGATGGGCAGGGGGGTGGTGAGCAGTTCTTC. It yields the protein CASSQDGQGGGEQFF.

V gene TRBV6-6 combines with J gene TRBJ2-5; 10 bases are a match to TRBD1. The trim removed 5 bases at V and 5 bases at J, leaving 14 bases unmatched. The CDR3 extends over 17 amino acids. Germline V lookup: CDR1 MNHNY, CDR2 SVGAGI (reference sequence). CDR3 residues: CASSPGLGQGEAETQYF. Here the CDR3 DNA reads TGTGCCAGCAGTCCCGGTCTTGGACAGGGGGAGGCGGAGACCCAGTACTTC.

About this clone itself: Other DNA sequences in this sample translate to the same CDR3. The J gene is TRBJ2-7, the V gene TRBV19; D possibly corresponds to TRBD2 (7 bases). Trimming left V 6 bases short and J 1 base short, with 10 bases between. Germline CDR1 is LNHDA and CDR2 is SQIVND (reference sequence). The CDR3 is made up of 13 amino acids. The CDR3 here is CASSRGASYEQYF. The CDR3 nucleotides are TGTGCCAGTAGCCGGGGGGCATCCTACGAGCAGTACTTC. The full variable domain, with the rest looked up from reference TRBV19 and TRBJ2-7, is DGGITQSPKYLFRKEGQNVTLSCEQNLNHDAMYWYRQDPGQGLRLIYYSQIVNDFQKGDIAEGYSVSREKKESFPLTVTSAQKNPTAFYLCASSRGASYEQYFGPGTRLTVT.

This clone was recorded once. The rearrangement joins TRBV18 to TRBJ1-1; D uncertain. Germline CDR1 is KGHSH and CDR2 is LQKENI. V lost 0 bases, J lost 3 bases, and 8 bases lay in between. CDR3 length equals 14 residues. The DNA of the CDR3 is TGTGCCAGCTCACCACCGGGCAGATACACTGAAGCTTTCTTT. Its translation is CASSPPGRYTEAFF. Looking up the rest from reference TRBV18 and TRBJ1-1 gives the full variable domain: NAGVMQNPRHLVRRRGQEARLRCSPMKGHSHVYWYRQLPEEGLKFMVYLQKENIIDESGMPKERFSAEFPKEGPSILRIQQVVRGDSAAYFCASSPPGRYTEAFFGQGTRLTVV.

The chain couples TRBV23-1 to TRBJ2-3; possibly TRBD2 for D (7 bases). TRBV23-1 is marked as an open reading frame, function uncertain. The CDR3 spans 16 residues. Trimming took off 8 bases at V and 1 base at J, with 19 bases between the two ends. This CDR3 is CASRRVPGGGTDTQYF. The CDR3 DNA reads TGCGCCAGCCGTCGGGTACCGGGGGGCGGCACAGATACGCAGTATTTT.

This CDR3 reads CASSLSRDTPARGYTF. CDR3 bases: TGTGCCAGTAGCCTCAGCCGGGACACCCCCGCTAGGGGCTACACCTTC. This rearrangement joins TRBV19 to TRBJ1-2, with a weak D call TRBD1 (6 bases). Germline V gene lookup returns CDR1 LNHDA and CDR2 SQIVND (reference sequence). The V end lost 6 bases, the J end lost 8 bases, and 25 bases lay between the germline ends. The CDR3 has 16 amino acids.

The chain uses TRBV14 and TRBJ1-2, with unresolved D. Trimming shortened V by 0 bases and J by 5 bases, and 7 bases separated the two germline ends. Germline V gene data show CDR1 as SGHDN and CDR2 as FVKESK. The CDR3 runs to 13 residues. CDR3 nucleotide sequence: TGTGCCAGCAGCCAAGATCTGCAGTATGGCTACACCTTC. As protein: CASSQDLQYGYTF.

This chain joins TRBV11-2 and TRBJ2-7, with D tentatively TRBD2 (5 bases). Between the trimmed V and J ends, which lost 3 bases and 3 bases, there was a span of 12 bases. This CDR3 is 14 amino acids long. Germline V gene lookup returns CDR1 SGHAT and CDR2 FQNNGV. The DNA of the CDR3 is TGTGCCAGCAGCTTTTTCGGAGCGGACTACGAGCAGTACTTC. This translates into CASSFFGADYEQYF.

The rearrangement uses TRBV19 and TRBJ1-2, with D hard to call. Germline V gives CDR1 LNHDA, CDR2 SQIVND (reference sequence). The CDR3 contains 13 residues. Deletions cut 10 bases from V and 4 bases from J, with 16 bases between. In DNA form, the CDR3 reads TGTGCCACTCTAGGGAGGTCCGTCTATGGCTACACCTTC. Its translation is CATLGRSVYGYTF.

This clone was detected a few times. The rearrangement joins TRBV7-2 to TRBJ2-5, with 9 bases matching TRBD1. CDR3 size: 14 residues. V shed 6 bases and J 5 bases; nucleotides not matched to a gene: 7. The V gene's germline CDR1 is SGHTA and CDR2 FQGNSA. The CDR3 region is CASSYTGGGETQYF. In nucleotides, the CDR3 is TGTGCCAGCAGTTACACAGGGGGCGGGGAGACCCAGTACTTC.

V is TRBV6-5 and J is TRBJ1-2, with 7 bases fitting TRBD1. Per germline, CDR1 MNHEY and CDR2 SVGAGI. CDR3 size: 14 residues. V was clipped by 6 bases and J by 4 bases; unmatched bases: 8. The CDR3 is CASRKRGPGYGYTF. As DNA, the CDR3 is TGTGCCAGCAGAAAGAGGGGGCCGGGCTATGGCTACACCTTC.

Here the CDR3 DNA reads TGTGCCAGCAGCTTAGAGGGTACCTTCGGGGTGGCTGAAGCTTTCTTT. This encodes CASSLEGTFGVAEAFF. This chain links TRBV13 with TRBJ1-1, with no clear D. With 1 base removed from V and 6 bases from J, the gap between germline ends came to 18 bases. The CDR3 length is 16 residues. Germline V gene data show CDR1 as PRHDT and CDR2 as FYEKMQ (reference sequence).

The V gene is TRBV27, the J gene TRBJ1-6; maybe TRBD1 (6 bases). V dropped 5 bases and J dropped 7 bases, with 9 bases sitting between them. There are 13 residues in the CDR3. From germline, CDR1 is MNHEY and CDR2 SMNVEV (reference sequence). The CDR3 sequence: CASSRDKNSPLHF. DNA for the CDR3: TGTGCCAGCAGTAGGGACAAAAATTCACCCCTCCACTTT.

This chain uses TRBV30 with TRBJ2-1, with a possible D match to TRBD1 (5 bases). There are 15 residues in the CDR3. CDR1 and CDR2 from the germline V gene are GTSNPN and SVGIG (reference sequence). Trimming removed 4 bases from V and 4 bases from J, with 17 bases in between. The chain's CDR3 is CAWTEGVDRYNEQFF. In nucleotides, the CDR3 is TGTGCCTGGACAGAAGGGGTTGATCGATACAATGAGCAGTTCTTC.

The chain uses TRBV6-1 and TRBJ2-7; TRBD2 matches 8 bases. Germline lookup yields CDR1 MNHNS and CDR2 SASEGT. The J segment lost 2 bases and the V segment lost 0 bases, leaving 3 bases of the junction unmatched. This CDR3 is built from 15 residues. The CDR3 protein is CASSEADGGAYEQYF. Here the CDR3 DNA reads TGTGCCAGCAGTGAAGCAGACGGGGGGGCCTACGAGCAGTACTTC.

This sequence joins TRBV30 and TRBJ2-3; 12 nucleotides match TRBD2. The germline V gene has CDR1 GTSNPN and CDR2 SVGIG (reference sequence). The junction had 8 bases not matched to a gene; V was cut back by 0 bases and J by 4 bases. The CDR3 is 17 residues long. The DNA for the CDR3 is TGTGCCTGGAGTGTCTCGGCGTCTAGCGGGGGGGCAGATACGCAGTATTTT. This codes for CAWSVSASSGGADTQYF.

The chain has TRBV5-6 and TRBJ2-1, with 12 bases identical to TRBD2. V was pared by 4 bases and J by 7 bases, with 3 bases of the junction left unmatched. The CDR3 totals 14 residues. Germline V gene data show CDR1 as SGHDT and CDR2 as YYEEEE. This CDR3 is CASSLAGGWNEQFF. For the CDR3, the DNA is TGTGCCAGCAGCCTAGCGGGGGGGTGGAATGAGCAGTTCTTC.

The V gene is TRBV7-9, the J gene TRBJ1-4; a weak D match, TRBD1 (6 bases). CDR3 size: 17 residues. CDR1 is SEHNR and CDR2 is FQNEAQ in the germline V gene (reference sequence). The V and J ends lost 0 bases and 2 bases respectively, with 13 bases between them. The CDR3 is CASSLASQGRTNEKLFF. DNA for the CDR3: TGTGCCAGCAGCTTAGCTTCACAGGGTAGGACTAATGAAAAACTGTTTTTT. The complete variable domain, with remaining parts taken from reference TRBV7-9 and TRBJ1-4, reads DTGVSQNPRHKITKRGQNVTFRCDPISEHNRLYWYRQTLGQGPEFLTYFQNEAQLEKSRLLSDRFSAERPKGSFSTLEIQRTEQGDSAMYLCASSLASQGRTNEKLFFGSGTQLSVL.

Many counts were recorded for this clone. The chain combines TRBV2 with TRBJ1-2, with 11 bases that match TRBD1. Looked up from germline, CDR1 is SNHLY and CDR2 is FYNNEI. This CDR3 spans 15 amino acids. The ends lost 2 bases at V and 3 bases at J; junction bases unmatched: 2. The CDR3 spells CASSERDRGYYGYTF. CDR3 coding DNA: TGTGCCAGCAGTGAAAGGGACAGGGGGTACTATGGCTACACCTTC.

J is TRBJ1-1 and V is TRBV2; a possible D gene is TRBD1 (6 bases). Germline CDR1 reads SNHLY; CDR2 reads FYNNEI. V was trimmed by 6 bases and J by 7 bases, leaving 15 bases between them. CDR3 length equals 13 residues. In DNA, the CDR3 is TGTGCCAGCAGGGCTGAGGGGGGGGGTGAAGCTTTCTTT. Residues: CASRAEGGGEAFF.

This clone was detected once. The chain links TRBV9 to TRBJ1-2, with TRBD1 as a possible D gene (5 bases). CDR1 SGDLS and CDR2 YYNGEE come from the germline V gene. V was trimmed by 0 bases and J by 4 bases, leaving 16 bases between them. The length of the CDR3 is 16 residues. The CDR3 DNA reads TGTGCCAGCAGCGTAGGATACCAGGGCAACCCCTATGGCTACACCTTC. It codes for CASSVGYQGNPYGYTF.